This T cell receptor beta chain was sequenced during a study of cytomegalovirus exposure and HLA in healthy donors. In its sample, this clone was seen a few times. The antigen is unknown. Assay used: immunoSEQ multiplex PCR; TCRdb lists only in-frame clones, some missing. This repertoire shows 200,000 to 250,000 clones, roughly 83% found once; its top ten account for around an eighth. CDR1 and CDR2 from the germline V gene are MNHNS and SASEGT. The CDR3 length is 13 residues. V was clipped by 7 bases and J by 9 bases; unmatched bases: 6. Study-wide results and caveats: According to a later analysis, TCR clusters from the first cohort tended to co-occur in the roughly 110 validation repertoires. TCR beta chains numbering more than 150 were designated cytomegalovirus-associated.

This sequence was found in a woman aged 30 to 39 in good health and CMV-seropositive. The sequencing input was PBMCs. This chain connects TRBV6-1 to TRBJ2-2, with 9 positions matching TRBD1. The CDR3 nucleotides read TGTGCCAGCACAGGACAGGGGAAAAGGGAGCTGTTTTTT. Encoded protein: CASTGQGKRELFF.